The rows below give T cell receptor beta chains drawn from one sample of a study of early stage breast cancer tumors. Sequenced by immunoSEQ multiplex PCR; TCRdb stores in-frame clones only, minus some. The table records 65,000 to 75,000 clones, approximately 84% of them present only once. The sequencing sample was made of blood. The source of these receptors is a person aged 40 to 49 with breast cancer. CDR3s include the opening cysteine and the closing phenylalanine or tryptophan. Each record gives: clone size, J gene, V gene, D gene, CDR3 length, CDR3 protein, CDR3 DNA. The D gene is left open where the match is weak. A clone size is listed for some rows: how often the clone was seen (once, few, many), or a class if it is expanded.

>NA|TRBJ1-1|TRBV7-3|NA|13
CASSLSAGTEAFF
TGTGCCAGCAGCTTATCTGCAGGCACTGAAGCTTTCTTT
>NA|TRBJ1-4|TRBV7-9|TRBD1|15
CASSPRQGTNEKLFF
TGTGCCAGCAGCCCCCGACAGGGAACTAATGAAAAACTGTTTTTT
>NA|TRBJ2-7|TRBV27|TRBD1|15
CASSPTGTGGYEQYF
TGTGCCAGCAGTCCGACCGGGACAGGGGGCTACGAGCAGTACTTC
>NA|TRBJ2-7|TRBV18|TRBD1|15
CASSPTGGSTYEQYF
TGTGCCAGCTCACCGACAGGGGGCTCTACCTACGAGCAGTACTTC
>NA|TRBJ2-1|TRBV19|NA|15
CASSPVSGLYNEQFF
TGTGCCAGTAGTCCAGTCTCGGGGTTATACAATGAGCAGTTCTTC
>NA|TRBJ2-7|TRBV6-1|NA|13
CASRERGDDEQYF
TGTGCCAGTCGGGAAAGAGGGGACGACGAGCAGTACTTC
>NA|TRBJ2-3|TRBV11-2|NA|12
CASSLFTDTQYF
TGTGCCAGCAGCTTGTTTACAGATACGCAGTATTTT
>NA|TRBJ2-1|TRBV10-3|NA|15
CAISGTPSSYNEQFF
TGTGCCATCAGTGGGACACCGAGCTCCTACAATGAGCAGTTCTTC
>few|TRBJ1-2|TRBV9|NA|12
CASSRGGGGYTF
TGTGCCAGCAGCCGAGGGGGGGGTGGCTACACCTTC
>few|TRBJ1-2|TRBV2|NA|14
CASRPQTDNYGYTF
TGTGCCAGCAGGCCACAGACAGATAACTATGGCTACACCTTC
>NA|TRBJ2-7|TRBV7-9|TRBD2|17
CASSLAGSGRAPYEQYF
TGTGCCAGCAGCTTAGCGGGGAGCGGGAGGGCCCCCTACGAGCAGTACTTC
>NA|TRBJ2-5|TRBV28|NA|16
CASSFTLGGVQETQYF
TGTGCCAGCAGCTTCACATTAGGAGGGGTCCAAGAGACCCAGTACTTC
>NA|TRBJ1-5|TRBV28|NA|16
CATRATRGGSNQPQHF
TGTGCCACCAGGGCTACTCGGGGAGGGAGCAATCAGCCCCAGCATTTT
>NA|TRBJ2-1|TRBV18|TRBD2|15
CASSLLAGAFDEQFF
TGTGCCAGCTCACTTCTAGCGGGAGCTTTTGATGAGCAGTTCTTC
>NA|TRBJ2-5|TRBV12-5|NA|11
CASAEEETQYF
TGTGCTAGTGCAGAGGAAGAGACCCAGTACTTC
>NA|TRBJ2-5|TRBV30|TRBD2|13
CAWSSGGDETQYF
TGTGCCTGGAGCTCGGGGGGAGACGAGACCCAGTACTTC
>NA|TRBJ2-1|TRBV19|NA|17
CASSIKVRWSSYNEQFF
TGTGCCAGTAGTATTAAGGTTCGATGGAGCTCCTACAATGAGCAGTTCTTC
>NA|TRBJ1-4|TRBV28|NA|11
CAVRENEKLFF
TGTGCCGTCAGGGAGAATGAAAAACTGTTTTTT
>NA|TRBJ2-5|TRBV7-9|NA|14
CASSSTQGQETQYF
TGTGCCAGCAGCTCCACGCAGGGACAAGAGACCCAGTACTTC
>NA|TRBJ2-4|TRBV6-1|NA|18
CASREEGTALRGKNIQYF
TGTGCCAGCAGGGAAGAGGGGACCGCCCTCCGGGGCAAAAACATTCAGTACTTC
>NA|TRBJ1-2|TRBV7-9|TRBD1|15
CASSGTGGRFYGYTF
TGTGCCAGCAGCGGTACAGGGGGCCGATTCTATGGCTACACCTTC
>NA|TRBJ1-1|TRBV28|TRBD1|13
CASSPADRDEAFF
TGTGCCAGCAGTCCGGCGGACAGGGATGAAGCTTTCTTT
>NA|TRBJ1-3|TRBV2|NA|14
CASSAQADGNTIYF
TGTGCCAGCAGTGCACAGGCCGATGGAAACACCATATATTTT
>few|TRBJ1-4|TRBV25-1|NA|14
CASSEWARSEKLFF
TGTGCCAGCAGTGAATGGGCGAGGAGTGAAAAACTGTTTTTT
>NA|TRBJ1-1|TRBV29-1|NA|15
CSVEVLMWDTSEAFF
TGCAGCGTTGAAGTATTGATGTGGGACACCAGTGAAGCTTTCTTT
>NA|TRBJ2-7|TRBV28|NA|15
CASSHSKEGSYEQYF
TGTGCCAGCAGTCACTCTAAGGAGGGTTCCTACGAGCAGTACTTC
>NA|TRBJ1-2|TRBV25-1|TRBD1|14
CASSRQTGVEGYTF
TGTGCCAGCAGCCGACAGACAGGGGTTGAGGGCTACACCTTC
>NA|TRBJ2-7|TRBV4-1|TRBD2|15
CASSQLAGVSYEQYF
TGCGCCAGCAGCCAATTGGCGGGAGTCTCCTACGAGCAGTACTTC
>NA|TRBJ1-1|TRBV11-2|TRBD1|15
CASSGQGAWNTEAFF
TGTGCCAGCAGCGGGCAGGGGGCATGGAACACTGAAGCTTTCTTT
>NA|TRBJ2-1|TRBV7-2|NA|12
CASSFATYEQFF
TGTGCCAGCAGCTTCGCCACCTACGAGCAGTTCTTC
>few|TRBJ2-1|TRBV19|TRBD2|14
CASSNPGLAGEQFF
TGTGCCAGTAGCAACCCGGGACTAGCGGGTGAGCAGTTCTTC
>few|TRBJ1-2|TRBV30|TRBD1|13
CAWIRTGPYGYTF
TGTGCCTGGATTCGGACAGGGCCCTATGGCTACACCTTC
>NA|TRBJ2-1|TRBV7-3|TRBD1|15
CASSLIPGTVNEQFF
TGTGCCAGCAGCTTAATCCCGGGGACAGTTAATGAGCAGTTCTTC
>NA|TRBJ1-3|TRBV27|NA|16
CASSRVGRNSGNTIYF
TGTGCCAGCTCACGTGTAGGTCGAAACTCTGGAAACACCATATATTTT
>NA|TRBJ2-2|TRBV4-2|NA|14
CASSQLENTGELFF
TGTGCCAGCAGCCAACTAGAAAACACCGGGGAGCTGTTTTTT
>NA|TRBJ1-3|TRBV7-9|NA|15
CASSQDRTSGNTIYF
TGTGCCAGCAGCCAGGACCGGACGTCTGGAAACACCATATATTTT
>few|TRBJ1-5|TRBV27|NA|12
CASSTQSQPQHF
TGTGCCAGCAGTACCCAGAGTCAGCCCCAGCATTTT
>NA|TRBJ2-5|TRBV10-3|NA|14
CAISGDGGAETQYF
TGTGCCATCAGTGGTGACGGAGGGGCAGAGACCCAGTACTTC
>NA|TRBJ1-3|TRBV28|NA|13
CASSTGYGNTIYF
TGTGCCAGCAGTACGGGGTATGGAAACACCATATATTTT
>NA|TRBJ2-7|TRBV27|NA|13
CASSLYNSYEQYF
TGTGCCAGCAGTTTATACAATTCCTACGAGCAGTACTTC